The next 20 T cell receptor beta chains were all read from a single sample in a study of T-cell memory formation after mild COVID-19. TCRdb reprocessed the 5' RACE reads via MiXCR and lists one record per CDR3 protein. Among more than 350,000 distinct CDR3 sequences listed, around a fifth were seen once. The sequenced material came from PBMCs or a T cell subset sorted from them (not recorded which). Every receptor here comes from an adult woman who had mild COVID-19 (a few samples of this study predate the infection). Cell type and time point are not known.

This clonotype was found many times. This chain joins TRBV3-1 and TRBJ2-1; weak D call: TRBD2 (6 bases). Germline V gene lookup returns CDR1 LGHDT and CDR2 YNNKEL (reference sequence). Between the trimmed V and J ends, which lost 4 bases and 0 bases, there was a span of 10 bases. The CDR3 contains 15 residues. CDR3 in amino acids: CASSRGTGSYNEQFF. The CDR3 bases are TGTGCCAGCAGCCGCGGGACCGGCTCCTACAATGAGCAGTTCTTC.

This clonotype was counted only a few times. The chain employs TRBV5-6 and TRBJ2-7, with TRBD2 identical over 11 bases. The CDR3 runs to 19 residues. With V trimmed by 1 base and J by 2 bases, 14 bases remained unmatched. The germline V gene has CDR1 SGHDT and CDR2 YYEEEE. The CDR3 DNA follows: TGTGCCAGCAGCTTGCTAGCGGGAGGCGAGCGGGTGGTCGCCTACGAGCAGTACTTC. As protein: CASSLLAGGERVVAYEQYF.

The V gene is TRBV10-2, the J gene TRBJ2-3, with TRBD1 matching 8 bases. V lost 4 bases to trimming and J lost 4 bases; unmatched junction nucleotides: 13. This CDR3 is 17 amino acids long. Germline V gene lookup returns CDR1 WSHSY and CDR2 SAAADI. In nucleotides, the CDR3 is TGCGCCAGCAGTGGGCAAGAGAGGACAGGGTATCCAGATACGCAGTATTTT. Residues: CASSGQERTGYPDTQYF.

This clonotype showed up many times. The CDR3 here is CASSPLRRSGMNTEAFF. The CDR3 DNA follows: TGTGCCAGCAGCCCCCTTCGTCGAAGCGGTATGAACACTGAAGCTTTCTTT. This sequence joins TRBV4-2 and TRBJ1-1; D not resolved. Germline lookup yields CDR1 LGHNA and CDR2 YNFKEQ. This CDR3 is 17 amino acids long. V was pared by 4 bases and J by 0 bases, with 18 bases between.

The CDR3 DNA reads as TGCGCCAGCAGCCAAGCCTGGGCGAGCTCTGGAAACACCATATATTTT. Translation: CASSQAWASSGNTIYF. The V and J genes are TRBV4-1 and TRBJ1-3, with D unclear. Germline CDR1 MGHRA, CDR2 YSYEKL. Trimming stripped 1 base from V and 0 bases from J, with 10 bases between. There are 16 residues in the CDR3.

The CDR3 loop reads CASSGGQGKGDTQYF. As DNA, the CDR3 is TGTGCCAGCAGTGGTGGACAGGGGAAAGGAGATACGCAGTATTTT. The chain is built from TRBV25-1 and TRBJ2-3, with 9 bases aligning to TRBD1. CDR3 size: 15 residues. Germline V CDR1 and CDR2: MGHDK, SYGVNS. V lost 4 bases and J lost 5; bases outside the gene matches: 7.

This clonotype was picked up a small number of times. V gene TRBV5-1 combines with J gene TRBJ2-1; D is unclear. Germline CDR1 SGHRS, CDR2 YFSETQ. This CDR3 is 13 amino acids long. With 4 bases removed from V and 8 bases from J, the gap between germline ends came to 13 bases. CDR3 nucleotides: TGCGCCAGCAGCCCAGGTCCGGCGGATGAGCAGTTCTTC. Translating it yields CASSPGPADEQFF.

The V call is TRBV6-5, the J call TRBJ1-4; TRBD1 matches at 7 bases. CDR3 length: 18 amino acids. The germline V gene encodes CDR1 MNHEY and CDR2 SVGAGI. Trimming at V came to 0 bases and at J to 8 bases, leaving 15 bases not matched to a gene. Here the CDR3 reads CASSYSVPSTGAGEKLFF. The CDR3 DNA follows: TGTGCCAGCAGTTACTCTGTCCCCTCTACAGGGGCGGGGGAAAAACTGTTTTTT.

This clonotype was found many times. This chain joins TRBV4-1 and TRBJ2-1, with a tentative D call TRBD1 (6 bases). Deletions cut 1 base from V and 8 bases from J, with 21 bases between. Germline loops: CDR1 MGHRA, CDR2 YSYEKL. The CDR3 is 17 residues long. The CDR3 DNA follows: TGCGCCAGCAGCCAAGGGCCACGGGCAGGGGAGAAGGATGAGCAGTTCTTC. Encoded protein: CASSQGPRAGEKDEQFF.

This clonotype has only a few counts. The chain couples TRBV20-1 to TRBJ1-6; a weak D match, TRBD1 (6 bases). Germline loops: CDR1 DFQATT, CDR2 SNEGSKA (reference sequence). Trimming took off 1 base at V and 5 bases at J, with 9 bases between the two ends. This CDR3 has 14 residues. As DNA, the CDR3 is TGCAGTGCTAGAGCAGGACAGAATAATTCACCCCTCCACTTT. This encodes CSARAGQNNSPLHF.

This clonotype was counted between two and nine times. The chain couples TRBV5-1 to TRBJ2-7, with 10 bases that match TRBD2. Germline-derived CDR1 and CDR2 are SGHRS and YFSETQ. V was clipped by 4 bases and J by 2 bases; unmatched bases: 12. The CDR3 contains 17 residues. The CDR3 loop is CASSQALAGELTYEQYF. CDR3 nucleotides: TGCGCCAGCAGCCAGGCCCTAGCGGGGGAGCTTACCTACGAGCAGTACTTC.

A few counts support this clonotype. The chain is built from TRBV7-6 and TRBJ1-1, with D perhaps matching TRBD1 (6 bases). The length of the CDR3 is 17 residues. Between the trimmed V and J ends, which lost 0 bases and 4 bases, there was a span of 18 bases. Germline lookup yields CDR1 SGHVS and CDR2 FNYEAQ. CDR3 loop: CASSLATSLGGGTEAFF. DNA for the CDR3: TGTGCCAGCAGCTTAGCCACGAGTTTGGGAGGGGGCACTGAAGCTTTCTTT.

This clonotype was seen a few times. The V gene is TRBV5-6, the J gene TRBJ1-1, with D perhaps TRBD1 (6 bases). The germline V and J ends were trimmed by 6 bases and 0 bases, with 12 bases remaining between them. This CDR3 comprises 14 residues. Germline CDR1 SGHDT, CDR2 YYEEEE. The chain's CDR3 is CASTTPGVNTEAFF. CDR3 nucleotide sequence: TGTGCCAGCACCACTCCAGGGGTGAACACTGAAGCTTTCTTT.

This clonotype was counted a few times. The rearrangement uses TRBV6-5 and TRBJ2-2, with 8 bases matching TRBD2. CDR3 length equals 16 residues. CDR1 and CDR2 from the germline V gene are MNHEY and SVGAGI. J was trimmed by 4 bases and V by 6 bases; bases with no gene match: 10. The CDR3 DNA follows: TGTGCCAGCAGGGAAGCGGGAGTCTTTAGCACCGGGGAGCTGTTTTTT. Amino acids: CASREAGVFSTGELFF.

This rearrangement joins TRBV30 to TRBJ2-3, with unresolved D. In germline, CDR1 is GTSNPN, CDR2 SVGIG (reference sequence). Trimming pared 3 bases from V and 0 bases from J, leaving 16 bases between. The CDR3 sequence is 16 residues long. The CDR3 bases are TGTGCCTGGAGCACACCCGGGCCCTACAGCACAGATACGCAGTATTTT. As protein: CAWSTPGPYSTDTQYF.

This clonotype was observed many times. V usage is TRBV7-9 and J usage is TRBJ2-7; a possible D gene is TRBD1 (5 bases). Looked up from germline, CDR1 is SEHNR and CDR2 is FQNEAQ (reference sequence). With 5 bases removed from V and 10 bases from J, the gap between germline ends came to 18 bases. This CDR3 has 13 residues. The DNA for the CDR3 is TGTGCCAGCAGCCCCAGACAGTCCCACCCCCAGTACTTC. It yields the protein CASSPRQSHPQYF.

This chain uses TRBV7-6 with TRBJ2-3, with TRBD1 as a possible D gene (6 bases). CDR1 is SGHVS, CDR2 FNYEAQ, per germline. The CDR3 consists of 15 residues. V lost 4 bases and J lost 2, with 13 bases in between. CDR3 DNA sequence: TGTGCCAGCAGCTACTCACAGGGTGCCACAGATACGCAGTATTTT. It yields the protein CASSYSQGATDTQYF. Based on the CDR3 plus reference TRBV7-6 and TRBJ2-3, the full variable domain is GAGVSQSPRYKVTKRGQDVALRCDPISGHVSLYWYRQALGQGPEFLTYFNYEAQQDKSGLPNDRFSAERPEGSISTLTIQRTEQRDSAMYRCASSYSQGATDTQYFGPGTRLTVL.

This clonotype has a handful of counts. V gene TRBV4-3 combines with J gene TRBJ2-4; D uncertain. The CDR3 covers 14 residues. Per the germline V gene, CDR1 is LGHNA and CDR2 is YSLEER. V shed 0 bases and J shed 11 bases, with 14 bases lying between them. The CDR3 bases are TGCGCCAGCAGCCAAGATGCGATGCAGGCGGTTCAGTACTTC. It is translated as CASSQDAMQAVQYF.

The CDR3 coding sequence is TGTGCCAGCAGCTTCTTCTCGGCCAGCCTAGACTATGGCTACACCTTC. The encoded protein is CASSFFSASLDYGYTF. The chain has TRBV5-6 and TRBJ1-2; D is uncertain. Germline CDR1 and CDR2: SGHDT and YYEEEE. The CDR3 runs 16 residues. The ends were cut back, 2 bases at V and 3 bases at J, with 17 bases in the middle.

This clonotype was seen a handful of times. This chain links TRBV6-6 with TRBJ2-3; weak D call: TRBD2 (6 bases). CDR3 length: 15 amino acids. V was pared by 8 bases and J by 2 bases, with 17 bases between. Per germline, CDR1 MNHNY and CDR2 SVGAGI (reference sequence). The CDR3 DNA follows: TGTGCCAGCCCTAGCGTTGAGGGCCCCACAGATACGCAGTATTTT. This translates into CASPSVEGPTDTQYF.